This T cell receptor (beta chain) emerged from a study of lung T cells in sarcoidosis with Löfgren's syndrome. Findings of the study overall: Multiple Löfgren's syndrome patients reportedly shared TRAV12-1 and TRBV2 CDR3 motifs, suggesting public CD4+ TCRs.

TCRdb re-analysed the reads in MiXCR, keeping a single row per CDR3 protein. Among fewer than 80,000 distinct CDR3 sequences, approximately 21% were seen once, and the ten largest hold 2% to 2.5%. V gave up 5 bases and J gave up 2 bases; unmatched junction bases: 13. The CDR3 length is 18 residues. Looked up from germline, CDR1 is SGHTA and CDR2 is FQGNSA. Concerning this clonotype itself: Its antigen is currently unknown.

The clonotype comes from a human donor with sarcoidosis (Löfgren's syndrome or another form), or a control subject (not recorded which). Sequenced input: CD4+ T cells from PBMCs. The V gene is TRBV7-2, the J gene TRBJ2-2; 8 bases line up with TRBD2. CDR3 coding DNA: TGTGCCAGCAGCCCCCGATGGGGCAGCGGGAGTAACACCGGGGAGCTGTTTTTT. This sequence encodes CASSPRWGSGSNTGELFF.